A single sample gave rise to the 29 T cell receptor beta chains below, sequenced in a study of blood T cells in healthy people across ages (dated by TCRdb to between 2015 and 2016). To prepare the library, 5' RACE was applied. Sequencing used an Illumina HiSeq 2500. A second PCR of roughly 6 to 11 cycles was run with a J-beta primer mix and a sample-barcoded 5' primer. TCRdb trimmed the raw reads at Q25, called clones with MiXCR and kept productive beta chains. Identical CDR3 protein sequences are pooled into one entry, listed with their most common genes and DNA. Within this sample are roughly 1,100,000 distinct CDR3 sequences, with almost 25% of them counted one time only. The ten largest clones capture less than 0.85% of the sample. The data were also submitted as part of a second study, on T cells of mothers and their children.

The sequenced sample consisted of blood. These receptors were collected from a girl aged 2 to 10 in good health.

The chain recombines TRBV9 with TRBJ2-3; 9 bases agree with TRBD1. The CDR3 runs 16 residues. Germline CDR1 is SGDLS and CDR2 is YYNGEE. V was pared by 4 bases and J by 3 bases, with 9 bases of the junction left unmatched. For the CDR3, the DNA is TGTGCCAGCAGCTCTCGACAGGGGGGAGGAACAGATACGCAGTATTTT. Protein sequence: CASSSRQGGGTDTQYF.

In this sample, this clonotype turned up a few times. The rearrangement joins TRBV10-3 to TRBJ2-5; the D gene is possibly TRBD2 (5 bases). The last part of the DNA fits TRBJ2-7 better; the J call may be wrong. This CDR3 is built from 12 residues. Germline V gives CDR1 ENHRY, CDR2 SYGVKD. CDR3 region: CAKSGISYEQYF. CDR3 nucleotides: TGTGCCAAATCGGGAATATCCTACGAGCAGTACTTC.

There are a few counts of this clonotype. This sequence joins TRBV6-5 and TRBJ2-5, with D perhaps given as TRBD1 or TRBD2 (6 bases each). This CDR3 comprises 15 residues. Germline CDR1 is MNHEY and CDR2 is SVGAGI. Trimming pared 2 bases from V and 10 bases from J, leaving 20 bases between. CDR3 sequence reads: CASSYGTAVEGVQYF. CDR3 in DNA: TGTGCCAGCAGTTACGGGACTGCCGTAGAGGGGGTCCAGTACTTC.

The chain's CDR3 is CASSFGVNQPQHF. The DNA for the CDR3 is TGTGCCAGCAGCTTCGGGGTCAATCAGCCCCAGCATTTT. V is TRBV7-3 and J is TRBJ1-5; D gene ambiguous. CDR1 SGHTA and CDR2 FQGTGA come from the germline V gene. This CDR3 has 13 amino acids. V lost 3 bases and J lost 3, with 6 bases in between. The whole variable domain, remainder taken from reference TRBV7-3 and TRBJ1-5, is GAGVSQTPSNKVTEKGKYVELRCDPISGHTALYWYRQSLGQGPEFLIYFQGTGAADDSGLPNDRFFAVRPEGSVSTLKIQRTERGDSAVYLCASSFGVNQPQHFGDGTRLSIL.

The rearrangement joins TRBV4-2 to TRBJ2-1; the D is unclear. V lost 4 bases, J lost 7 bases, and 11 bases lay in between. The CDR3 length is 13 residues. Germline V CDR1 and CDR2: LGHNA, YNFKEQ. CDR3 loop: CASSLLQYNEQFF. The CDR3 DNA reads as TGTGCCAGCAGCCTCCTTCAGTATAATGAGCAGTTCTTC.

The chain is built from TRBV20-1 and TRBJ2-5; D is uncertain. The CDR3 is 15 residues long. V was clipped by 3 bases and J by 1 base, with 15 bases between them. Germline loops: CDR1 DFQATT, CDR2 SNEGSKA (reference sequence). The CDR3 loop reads CSASALTVIQETQYF. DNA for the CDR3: TGCAGTGCTAGTGCTCTAACAGTGATCCAAGAGACCCAGTACTTC.

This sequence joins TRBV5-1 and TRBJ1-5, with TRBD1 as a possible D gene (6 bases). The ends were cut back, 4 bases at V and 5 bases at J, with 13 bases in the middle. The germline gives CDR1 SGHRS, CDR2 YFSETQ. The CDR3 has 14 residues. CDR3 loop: CASSAAPGDQPQHF. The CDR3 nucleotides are TGCGCCAGCAGCGCCGCACCAGGGGATCAGCCCCAGCATTTT.

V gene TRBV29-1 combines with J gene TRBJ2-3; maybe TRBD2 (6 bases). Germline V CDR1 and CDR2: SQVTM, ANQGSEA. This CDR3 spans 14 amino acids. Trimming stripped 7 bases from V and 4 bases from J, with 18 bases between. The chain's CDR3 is CSANSGLGADTQYF. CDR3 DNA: TGCAGCGCAAATAGCGGCCTCGGCGCAGATACGCAGTATTTT.

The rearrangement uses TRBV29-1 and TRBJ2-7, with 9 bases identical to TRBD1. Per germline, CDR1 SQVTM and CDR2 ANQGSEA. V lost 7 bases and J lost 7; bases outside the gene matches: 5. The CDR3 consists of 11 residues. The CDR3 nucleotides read TGCAGCGCCCTGACAGGGGGAGAGCAGTACTTC. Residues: CSALTGGEQYF.

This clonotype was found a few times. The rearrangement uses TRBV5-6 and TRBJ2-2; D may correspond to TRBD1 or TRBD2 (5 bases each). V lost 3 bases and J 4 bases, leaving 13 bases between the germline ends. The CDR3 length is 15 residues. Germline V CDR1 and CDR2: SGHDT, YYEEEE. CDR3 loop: CASSSEGRSTGELFF. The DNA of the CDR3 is TGTGCCAGCAGCTCTGAGGGGAGAAGCACCGGGGAGCTGTTTTTT.

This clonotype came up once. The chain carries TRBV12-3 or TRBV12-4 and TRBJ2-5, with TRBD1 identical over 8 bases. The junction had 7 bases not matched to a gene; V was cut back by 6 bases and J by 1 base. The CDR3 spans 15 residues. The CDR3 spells CASREGQGSQETQYF. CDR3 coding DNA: TGTGCCAGCAGGGAAGGACAGGGAAGCCAAGAGACCCAGTACTTC.

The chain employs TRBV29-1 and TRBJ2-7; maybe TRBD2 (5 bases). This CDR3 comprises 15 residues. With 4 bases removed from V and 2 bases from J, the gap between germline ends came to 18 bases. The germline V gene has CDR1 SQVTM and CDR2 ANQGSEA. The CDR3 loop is CSVAPYRTGAYEQYF. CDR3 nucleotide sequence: TGCAGCGTTGCCCCCTACCGGACCGGGGCCTACGAGCAGTACTTC.

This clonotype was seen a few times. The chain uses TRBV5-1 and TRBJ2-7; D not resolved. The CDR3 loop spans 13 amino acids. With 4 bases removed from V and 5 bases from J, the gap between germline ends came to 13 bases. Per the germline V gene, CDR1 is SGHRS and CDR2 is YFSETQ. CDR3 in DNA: TGCGCCAGCAGCCCCCGTGGCAGCCACGAGCAGTACTTC. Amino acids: CASSPRGSHEQYF.

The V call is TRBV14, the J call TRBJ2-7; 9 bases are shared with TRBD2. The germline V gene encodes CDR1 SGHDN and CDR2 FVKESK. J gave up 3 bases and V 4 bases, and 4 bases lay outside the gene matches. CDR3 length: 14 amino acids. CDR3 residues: CASSRSGRHYEQYF. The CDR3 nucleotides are TGTGCCAGCAGCCGGAGCGGGAGGCACTACGAGCAGTACTTC.

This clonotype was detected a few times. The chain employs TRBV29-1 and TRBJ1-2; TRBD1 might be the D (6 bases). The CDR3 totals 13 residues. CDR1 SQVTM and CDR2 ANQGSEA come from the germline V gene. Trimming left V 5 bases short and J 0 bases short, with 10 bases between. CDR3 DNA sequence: TGCAGCGTTTCGACAGGATCTAACTATGGCTACACCTTC. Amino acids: CSVSTGSNYGYTF.

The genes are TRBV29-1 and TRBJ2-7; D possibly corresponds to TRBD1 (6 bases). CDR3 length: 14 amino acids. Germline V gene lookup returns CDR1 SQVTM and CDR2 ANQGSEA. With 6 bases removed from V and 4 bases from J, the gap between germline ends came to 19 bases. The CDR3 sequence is CSVPTGRSGYEQYF. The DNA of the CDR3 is TGCAGCGTACCCACAGGGCGATCGGGTTACGAGCAGTACTTC.

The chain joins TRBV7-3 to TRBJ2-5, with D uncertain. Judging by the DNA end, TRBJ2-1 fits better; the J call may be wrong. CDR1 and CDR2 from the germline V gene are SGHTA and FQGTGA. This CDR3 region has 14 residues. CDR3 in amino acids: CASSLTGYGNEQFF. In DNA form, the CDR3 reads TGTGCCAGCAGCTTAACAGGGTATGGGAATGAGCAGTTCTTC.

The CDR3 DNA sequence: TGCGCCAGCAGCCAAGATATCCCTCCTAGCGGGGGGTTAAATGAGCAGTTCTTC. Its translation: CASSQDIPPSGGLNEQFF. The chain recombines TRBV4-3 with TRBJ2-1, with 11 bases lining up with TRBD2. Germline V gene sequence: CDR1 LGHNA, CDR2 YSLEER. This CDR3 is 18 amino acids long. Losses at the gene ends were 0 bases for V and 7 bases for J; bases not matched to a gene: 11.

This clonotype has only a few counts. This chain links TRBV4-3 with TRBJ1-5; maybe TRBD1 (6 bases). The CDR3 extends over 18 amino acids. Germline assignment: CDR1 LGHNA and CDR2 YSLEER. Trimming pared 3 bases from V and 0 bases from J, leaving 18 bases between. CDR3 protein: CASSQTRQVGYSNQPQHF. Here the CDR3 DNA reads TGCGCCAGCAGCCAGACCCGACAGGTAGGGTATAGCAATCAGCCCCAGCATTTT.

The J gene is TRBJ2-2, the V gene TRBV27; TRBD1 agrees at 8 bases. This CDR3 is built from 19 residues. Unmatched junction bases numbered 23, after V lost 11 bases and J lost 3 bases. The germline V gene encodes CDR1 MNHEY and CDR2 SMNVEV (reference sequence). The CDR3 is CAAYPTIRGTGGHTGELFF. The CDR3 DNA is TGTGCCGCGTACCCCACTATTAGGGGGACAGGAGGTCACACCGGGGAGCTGTTTTTT.

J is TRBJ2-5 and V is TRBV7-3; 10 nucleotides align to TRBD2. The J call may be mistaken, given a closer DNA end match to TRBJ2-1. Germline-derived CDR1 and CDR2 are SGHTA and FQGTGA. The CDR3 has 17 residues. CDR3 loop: CASSFPGEREGRVEQFF. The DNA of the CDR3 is TGTGCCAGCAGCTTCCCCGGGGAGCGGGAGGGCCGAGTTGAGCAGTTCTTC.

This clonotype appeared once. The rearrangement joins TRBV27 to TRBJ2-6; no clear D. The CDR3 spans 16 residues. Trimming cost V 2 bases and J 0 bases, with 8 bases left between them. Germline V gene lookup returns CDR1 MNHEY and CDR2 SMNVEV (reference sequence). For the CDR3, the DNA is TGTGCCAGCAGTTTAAACACATACTCTGGGGCCAACGTCCTGACTTTC. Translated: CASSLNTYSGANVLTF.

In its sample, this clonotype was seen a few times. The CDR3 protein is CASSVAGVGTPGEKLFF. DNA of the CDR3: TGTGCCAGCAGCGTAGCTGGAGTAGGGACACCTGGGGAGAAACTGTTTTTT. This chain links TRBV9 with TRBJ1-4, with D perhaps TRBD1 (6 bases). V was clipped by 0 bases and J by 11 bases, with 23 bases between them. Germline V gene data show CDR1 as SGDLS and CDR2 as YYNGEE. This CDR3 spans 17 amino acids.

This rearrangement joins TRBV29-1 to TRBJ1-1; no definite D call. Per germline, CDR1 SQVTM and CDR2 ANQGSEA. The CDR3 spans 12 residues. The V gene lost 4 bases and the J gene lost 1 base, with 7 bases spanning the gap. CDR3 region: CSVVEANTEAFF. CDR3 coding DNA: TGCAGCGTTGTTGAGGCGAACACTGAAGCTTTCTTT. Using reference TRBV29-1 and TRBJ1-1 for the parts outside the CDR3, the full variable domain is SAVISQKPSRDICQRGTSLTIQCQVDSQVTMMFWYRQQPGQSLTLIATANQGSEATYESGFVIDKFPISRPNLTFSTLTVSNMSPEDSSIYLCSVVEANTEAFFGQGTRLTVV.

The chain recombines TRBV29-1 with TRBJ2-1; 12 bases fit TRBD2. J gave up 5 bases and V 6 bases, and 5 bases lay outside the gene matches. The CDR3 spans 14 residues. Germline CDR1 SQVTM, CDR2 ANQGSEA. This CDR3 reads CSVRTSGTHNEQFF. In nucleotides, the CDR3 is TGCAGCGTGAGGACTAGCGGGACCCACAATGAGCAGTTCTTC.

The CDR3 spells CASSSDPKAGANVLTF. Written as DNA, the CDR3 is TGCGCCAGCAGCTCGGACCCTAAGGCGGGGGCCAACGTCCTGACTTTC. This rearrangement joins TRBV5-1 to TRBJ2-6; D remains ambiguous. CDR3 size: 16 residues. Trimming took 3 bases from V and 4 from J, leaving 14 bases between them. The germline gives CDR1 SGHRS, CDR2 YFSETQ.

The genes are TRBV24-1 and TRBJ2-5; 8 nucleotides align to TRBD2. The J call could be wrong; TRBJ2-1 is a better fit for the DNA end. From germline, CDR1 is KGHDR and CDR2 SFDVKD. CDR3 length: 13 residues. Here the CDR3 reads CATRKAGDNEQFF. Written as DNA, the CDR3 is TGTGCCACCAGAAAAGCGGGGGACAATGAGCAGTTCTTC.

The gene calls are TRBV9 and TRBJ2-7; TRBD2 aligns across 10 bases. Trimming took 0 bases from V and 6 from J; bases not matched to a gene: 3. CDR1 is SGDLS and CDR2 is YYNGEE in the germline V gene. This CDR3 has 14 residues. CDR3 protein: CASSVEGTSAEQYF. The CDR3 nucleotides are TGTGCCAGCAGCGTAGAGGGGACTAGCGCCGAGCAGTACTTC.

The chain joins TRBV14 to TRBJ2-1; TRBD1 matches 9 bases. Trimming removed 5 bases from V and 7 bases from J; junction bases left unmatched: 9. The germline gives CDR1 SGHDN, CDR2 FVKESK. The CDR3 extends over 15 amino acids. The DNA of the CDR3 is TGTGCCAGCAGCTTGGGACAGGGCAGGTATAATGAGCAGTTCTTC. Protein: CASSLGQGRYNEQFF. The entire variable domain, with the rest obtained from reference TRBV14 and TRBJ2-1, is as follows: EAGVTQFPSHSVIEKGQTVTLRCDPISGHDNLYWYRRVMGKEIKFLLHFVKESKQDESGMPNNRFLAERTGGTYSTLKVQPAELEDSGVYFCASSLGQGRYNEQFFGPGTRLTVL.